A single sample gave rise to the 3 T cell receptor beta chains below, sequenced in a study of human thymus T cells. The assay was immunoSEQ multiplex PCR, and TCRdb's table has in-frame clones only and misses some. Of some 46,000 clones in the sample, more than 85% are singletons; the top ten hold roughly 0.16%. Sequencing was performed on blood. These receptors all come from a girl under three years old with a congenital heart defect but otherwise immunologically healthy.

CDR3 sequence reads: CASTLSGGVYNEQFF. The CDR3 DNA follows: TGTGCCAGCACTTTGAGCGGGGGGGTCTACAATGAGCAGTTCTTC. The genes are TRBV5-6 and TRBJ2-1; TRBD2 matches at 10 bases. The CDR3 totals 15 residues. From germline, CDR1 is SGHDT and CDR2 YYEEEE. V was clipped by 6 bases and J by 3 bases; unmatched bases: 6.

V is TRBV5-5 and J is TRBJ2-1, with 13 bases fitting TRBD2. J gave up 7 bases and V 0 bases, and 10 bases lay outside the gene matches. Per the germline V gene, CDR1 is SGHKS and CDR2 is YYEKEE (reference sequence). This CDR3 spans 18 amino acids. In DNA, the CDR3 is TGTGCCAGCAGCTTGGAACTAGCGGGAGGGCCTGTGAGTAATGAGCAGTTCTTC. This gives the protein CASSLELAGGPVSNEQFF.

This clone was observed a single time. This sequence joins TRBV19 and TRBJ2-3; 14 bases fit TRBD2. This CDR3 contains 17 residues. V was pared by 10 bases and J by 8 bases, with 17 bases of the junction left unmatched. Germline V gene data show CDR1 as LNHDA and CDR2 as SQIVND (reference sequence). The CDR3 is CATTFGTSGSGTGTQYF. The CDR3 bases are TGTGCCACTACGTTCGGGACTAGCGGGAGTGGTACGGGTACGCAGTATTTT.